This T cell receptor beta chain was captured by sequencing in a study of Graves' ophthalmopathy and Graves' hyperthyroidism. Notes on the study in general: A model of 13 signatures distinguished ophthalmopathy from stable hyperthyroidism at around 90% sensitivity and 81.08% specificity. For predicting ophthalmopathy progression, the model had roughly 70% sensitivity and around 72% specificity.

This clonotype was detected ten times or more. Its antigen remains unidentified. This CDR3 contains 17 residues. Germline V gene data show CDR1 as MNHEY and CDR2 as SMNVEV (reference sequence). Trimming removed 1 base from V and 6 bases from J; junction bases left unmatched: 12. The stable label applied to hyperthyroidism with no ophthalmopathy within 18 months of follow-up. Beta-chain TCR CDR3 regions were amplified from RNA transcripts. HTBI primers primed a first-round RT-PCR, and a second-round multiplex PCR followed. TCRdb re-derived calls from the multiplex PCR reads in MiXCR, one entry per CDR3 protein. Of 400,000 or so distinct CDR3 sequences in the sample, 15% are singletons; the top ten hold 5.5% to 7%.

The rearrangement links TRBV27 to TRBJ1-2, with 9 bases aligning to TRBD1. The sample consisted of peripheral blood. This sequence was found in a woman aged 18-29 years with stable Graves' hyperthyroidism. Here the CDR3 reads CASSLLGPDRGWDGYTF. CDR3 bases: TGTGCCAGCAGTTTATTGGGCCCGGACAGGGGATGGGATGGCTACACCTTC.